The clone carrying this T cell receptor beta chain was counted at least ten times. Antigen specificity is unknown. The sample originates from a study of T-cell memory formation after mild COVID-19. General study results and limits: Clones contracting over day 15 to 85 were CD4/CD8 balanced, with later expanders leaning CD4+. Pre-infection memory harbored some responding clones, suggesting cross-reactive memory joined.

After 5'RACE with constant-segment primers, TCR alpha and TCR beta cDNA libraries carrying sample barcodes and UMIs were obtained. Each CDR3 protein gets one entry after TCRdb re-called the 5' RACE reads with MiXCR. The table lists about 130,000 distinct CDR3 sequences, 5% to 6.5% of them singletons. The source material was PBMCs or a T cell subset sorted from them (not recorded which). This sequence was found in an adult woman who had mild COVID-19 (a few samples of this study predate the infection). Cell type and time point are not known.

The CDR3 DNA reads as TGTGCCAGCACCCACTCCGGGGCTAGCGGGAATGAGCAGTTCTTC. Translation: CASTHSGASGNEQFF. This rearrangement joins TRBV6-2 or TRBV6-3 to TRBJ2-1; 8 nucleotides align to TRBD2. The CDR3 has 15 amino acids. The V and J ends lost 7 bases and 7 bases, in that order; junction bases with no gene match: 12. Germline-derived CDR1 and CDR2 are MNHEY and SVGEGT.